Listed below are T cell receptor beta chains from one sample, sequenced in a study of blood T cell repertoires in COVID-19. TCRdb keeps only in-frame clones here, not all; method: immunoSEQ multiplex PCR. Of tens of thousands of clones detected, about 90% appear once; the ten largest clones hold 43%. The sample consisted of peripheral blood. The receptor source for this set is a woman in her sixties or seventies with COVID-19, enrolled during active disease. The CDR3 runs from the conserved cysteine through the conserved F or W. D genes are given only for firm matches. Some rows have no size entry. The others give once, few or many, or a class for an expanded clone.

j_gene: TRBJ1-1
abundance: .
v_gene: TRBV9
d_gene: .
CDR3nt: TGTGCCAGCAGCGTAGGGGGGGGCACAGGAGCTTTCTTT
CDR3aa: CASSVGGGTGAFF

j_gene: TRBJ2-3
abundance: .
v_gene: TRBV6-2/TRBV6-3
d_gene: .
CDR3nt: TGTGCCAGCAGTTACGTGTCGGGTCGCACAGATACGCAGTATTTT
CDR3aa: CASSYVSGRTDTQYF

j_gene: TRBJ1-2
abundance: .
v_gene: TRBV6-5
d_gene: .
CDR3nt: TGTGCCAGCAGTTATACCAGGAACTATGGCTACACCTTC
CDR3aa: CASSYTRNYGYTF

j_gene: TRBJ2-5
abundance: .
v_gene: TRBV5-1
d_gene: TRBD2
CDR3nt: TGCGCCAGCGCCAGGCTAGCGGAAGAGACCCAGTACTTC
CDR3aa: CASARLAEETQYF

j_gene: TRBJ2-2
abundance: .
v_gene: TRBV9
d_gene: TRBD2
CDR3nt: TGTGCCAGCAGCCCAACGAGCGGGGGGGCTAACGGGGAGCTGTTTTTT
CDR3aa: CASSPTSGGANGELFF

j_gene: TRBJ2-2
abundance: .
v_gene: TRBV29-1
d_gene: .
CDR3nt: TGCAGCGTTGAAAGGTCAGGGGCCGGGGAGCTGTTTTTT
CDR3aa: CSVERSGAGELFF

j_gene: TRBJ2-1
abundance: once
v_gene: TRBV19
d_gene: .
CDR3nt: TGTGCCAGTAGTAGGGCAGGGGCTAACAATGAGCAGTTCTTC
CDR3aa: CASSRAGANNEQFF

j_gene: TRBJ2-3
abundance: .
v_gene: TRBV11-3
d_gene: TRBD2
CDR3nt: TGTGCCAGCAGCTCCGGAGCGGGGGGCCGAGATACGCAGTATTTT
CDR3aa: CASSSGAGGRDTQYF

j_gene: TRBJ1-6
abundance: once
v_gene: TRBV3-1/TRBV3-2
d_gene: .
CDR3nt: TGTGCCAGCAGCCAAGTGAATGTCGGAGAATCACCCCTCCACTTT
CDR3aa: CASSQVNVGESPLHF

j_gene: TRBJ2-7
abundance: .
v_gene: TRBV19
d_gene: TRBD1
CDR3nt: TGTGCCAGTAGTATGGGGACAGGAGGAAAGGAGCAGTACTTC
CDR3aa: CASSMGTGGKEQYF

j_gene: TRBJ2-7
abundance: .
v_gene: TRBV4-2
d_gene: .
CDR3nt: TGTGCCAGCAGCCAAGGTCAGTTATCCTCCTACGAGCAGTACTTC
CDR3aa: CASSQGQLSSYEQYF

j_gene: TRBJ2-2
abundance: few
v_gene: TRBV6-1
d_gene: TRBD1
CDR3nt: TGTGCCAGCAGTGCACCCCCGGGACAGGCCAACACCGGGGAGCTGTTTTTT
CDR3aa: CASSAPPGQANTGELFF

j_gene: TRBJ2-5
abundance: .
v_gene: TRBV5-1
d_gene: .
CDR3nt: TGCGCCAGCAGCGCTACTAGGCAAGAGACCCAGTACTTC
CDR3aa: CASSATRQETQYF

j_gene: TRBJ1-5
abundance: .
v_gene: TRBV6-5
d_gene: .
CDR3nt: TGTGCCAGCAGTTACAATACAGACCAGCCCCAGCATTTT
CDR3aa: CASSYNTDQPQHF

j_gene: TRBJ1-6
abundance: once
v_gene: TRBV5-1
d_gene: TRBD1
CDR3nt: TGCGCCAGCAGCTACGGGACAGGGGGCTTGTCACCCCTCCACTTT
CDR3aa: CASSYGTGGLSPLHF

j_gene: TRBJ1-1
abundance: .
v_gene: TRBV19
d_gene: .
CDR3nt: TGTGCCAGTAGTATGGGGCAGGGATGGACTGAAGCTTTCTTT
CDR3aa: CASSMGQGWTEAFF

j_gene: TRBJ2-1
abundance: .
v_gene: TRBV4-3
d_gene: TRBD2
CDR3nt: TGCGCCAGCAGTCCCGGACTAGCGAGATCAGGTGAGCAGTTCTTC
CDR3aa: CASSPGLARSGEQFF

j_gene: TRBJ2-5
abundance: few
v_gene: TRBV29-1
d_gene: .
CDR3nt: TGCAGCGTCTCCTTGACAGTTCAAGAGACCCAGTACTTC
CDR3aa: CSVSLTVQETQYF

j_gene: TRBJ2-3
abundance: .
v_gene: TRBV20-1
d_gene: TRBD1
CDR3nt: TGCAGTGCTAGTAGGGACAGGGGGACAGATACGCAGTATTTT
CDR3aa: CSASRDRGTDTQYF

j_gene: TRBJ1-3
abundance: .
v_gene: TRBV11-2
d_gene: .
CDR3nt: TGTGCCAGCAGCTTAGCGCCCTGGGGCACGTACTCTGGAAACACCATATATTTT
CDR3aa: CASSLAPWGTYSGNTIYF

j_gene: TRBJ2-1
abundance: .
v_gene: TRBV7-2
d_gene: TRBD2
CDR3nt: TGTGCCAGCTCGGTGGCGGGGGGGTTGGATGAGCAGTTCTTC
CDR3aa: CASSVAGGLDEQFF

j_gene: TRBJ1-3
abundance: once
v_gene: TRBV4-1
d_gene: TRBD1
CDR3nt: TGCGCCAGCAGCCAAGGACCCGACAGGGGCTCTGGAAACACCATATATTTT
CDR3aa: CASSQGPDRGSGNTIYF

j_gene: TRBJ1-2
abundance: .
v_gene: TRBV18
d_gene: .
CDR3nt: TGTGCCAGCTCACCTGTAAGCGCTGCTAACTATGGCTACACCTTC
CDR3aa: CASSPVSAANYGYTF

j_gene: TRBJ2-7
abundance: .
v_gene: TRBV14
d_gene: TRBD2
CDR3nt: TGTGCCAGCAGCCTGGAGAGTAGCGGGGTCAGCGAGCAGTACTTC
CDR3aa: CASSLESSGVSEQYF

j_gene: TRBJ2-1
abundance: .
v_gene: TRBV27
d_gene: TRBD1
CDR3nt: TGTGCCAGCAGTTTGGTCCGACAGGGGGCCAATGAGCAGTTCTTC
CDR3aa: CASSLVRQGANEQFF

j_gene: TRBJ2-1
abundance: .
v_gene: TRBV12-3/TRBV12-4
d_gene: .
CDR3nt: TGTGCCAGCAGTTTAGGGCCCAATGAGCAGTTCTTC
CDR3aa: CASSLGPNEQFF

j_gene: TRBJ1-5
abundance: .
v_gene: TRBV30
d_gene: TRBD1
CDR3nt: TGTGCCTGGAGTCAGGGGGCAATTCGTCAGCCCCAGCATTTT
CDR3aa: CAWSQGAIRQPQHF

j_gene: TRBJ1-2
abundance: .
v_gene: TRBV4-2
d_gene: TRBD1
CDR3nt: TGTGCCAGCAGCCCGGGTAGCGACAGGGCGAGCTATGGCTACACCTTC
CDR3aa: CASSPGSDRASYGYTF

j_gene: TRBJ1-1
abundance: .
v_gene: TRBV5-8
d_gene: TRBD1
CDR3nt: TGTGCCAGCAGCCGACAAGGGGGCCACACTGAAGCTTTCTTT
CDR3aa: CASSRQGGHTEAFF

j_gene: TRBJ2-7
abundance: .
v_gene: TRBV2
d_gene: .
CDR3nt: TGTGCCAGCAGTGCCGGGATTCCTTACTACGAGCAGTACTTC
CDR3aa: CASSAGIPYYEQYF

j_gene: TRBJ2-3
abundance: .
v_gene: TRBV7-8
d_gene: .
CDR3nt: TGTGCCAGCAGCTCCCTAGGGGGGGCGAGAGATACGCAGTATTTT
CDR3aa: CASSSLGGARDTQYF

j_gene: TRBJ2-3
abundance: .
v_gene: TRBV6-5
d_gene: TRBD1
CDR3nt: TGTGCCAGCAGTTCGGGACAGCTCACAGATACGCAGTATTTT
CDR3aa: CASSSGQLTDTQYF

j_gene: TRBJ2-3
abundance: .
v_gene: TRBV5-1
d_gene: .
CDR3nt: TGCGCCAGCAGCTTCCGTCAGTCGCAGATTACAGATACGCAGTATTTT
CDR3aa: CASSFRQSQITDTQYF

j_gene: TRBJ2-7
abundance: .
v_gene: TRBV12-3/TRBV12-4
d_gene: .
CDR3nt: TGTGCCAGCAGTGTCGGGACACCCTACGAGCAGTACTTC
CDR3aa: CASSVGTPYEQYF

j_gene: TRBJ2-7
abundance: .
v_gene: TRBV15
d_gene: .
CDR3nt: TGTGCCACCAGCAGAGATCACACGAAACGGCGGACCTACGAGCAGTACTTC
CDR3aa: CATSRDHTKRRTYEQYF

j_gene: TRBJ2-7
abundance: .
v_gene: TRBV6-5
d_gene: TRBD1
CDR3nt: TGTGCCAGCAGCCGGACAGGGCCCTACGAGCAGTACTTC
CDR3aa: CASSRTGPYEQYF

j_gene: TRBJ2-3
abundance: .
v_gene: TRBV7-7
d_gene: TRBD2
CDR3nt: TGTGCCAGCAGCCCGGGACTAGCGGAGACGGATACGCAGTATTTT
CDR3aa: CASSPGLAETDTQYF

j_gene: TRBJ2-7
abundance: once
v_gene: TRBV5-8
d_gene: TRBD2
CDR3nt: TGTGCCAGCAGCTTGGACGGGACTAGCGGGAGCGTATCCTACGAGCAGTACTTC
CDR3aa: CASSLDGTSGSVSYEQYF

j_gene: TRBJ1-1
abundance: .
v_gene: TRBV6-2/TRBV6-3
d_gene: .
CDR3nt: TGTGCCAGCAGTTACAACGGGAACACTGAAGCTTTCTTT
CDR3aa: CASSYNGNTEAFF

j_gene: TRBJ1-1
abundance: .
v_gene: TRBV12-3/TRBV12-4
d_gene: .
CDR3nt: TGTGCCAGCAGTCGACAGACCACTGAAGCTTTCTTT
CDR3aa: CASSRQTTEAFF

j_gene: TRBJ2-5
abundance: .
v_gene: TRBV4-3
d_gene: .
CDR3nt: TGCGCCAGCAGCTTGCGGACAGACTCCTTGTACCAAGAGACCCAGTACTTC
CDR3aa: CASSLRTDSLYQETQYF

j_gene: TRBJ1-1
abundance: .
v_gene: TRBV2
d_gene: TRBD1
CDR3nt: TGTGCCAGCAGTGGACGACAGGGAAGCACTGAAGCTTTCTTT
CDR3aa: CASSGRQGSTEAFF

j_gene: TRBJ2-3
abundance: .
v_gene: TRBV10-2
d_gene: TRBD1
CDR3nt: TGCGCCAGCAGTACCGGGACAGGGGTGGCAGATACGCAGTATTTT
CDR3aa: CASSTGTGVADTQYF

j_gene: TRBJ1-6
abundance: .
v_gene: TRBV5-4
d_gene: TRBD1
CDR3nt: TGTGCCAGCAGCTTAGACAGGGCCAATTCACCCCTCCACTTT
CDR3aa: CASSLDRANSPLHF

j_gene: TRBJ1-1
abundance: .
v_gene: TRBV27
d_gene: TRBD1
CDR3nt: TGTGCCAGCAGTTTACTCAGGGGGACGGTCACTGAAGCTTTCTTT
CDR3aa: CASSLLRGTVTEAFF

j_gene: TRBJ1-6
abundance: .
v_gene: TRBV3-1/TRBV3-2
d_gene: TRBD1
CDR3nt: TGTGCCAGCAGCCAACCGGGACAGGGTCCCGGGAATTCACCCCTCCACTTT
CDR3aa: CASSQPGQGPGNSPLHF

j_gene: TRBJ1-1
abundance: few
v_gene: TRBV10-2
d_gene: .
CDR3nt: TGCGCTAGTGGGGAGGGAAAGAACACTGAAGCTTTCTTT
CDR3aa: CASGEGKNTEAFF